The clone carrying this T cell receptor beta chain was observed a few times. Antigen: not known. This entry comes from a study of post-analysis software for immune sequencing data. Study conclusions and caveats: A few TRBV segments appeared more often in patients than in controls, and TRBV5-6, TRBV5-1 and TRBV20-1 were among these.

TCR beta libraries were prepared from cDNA with unique molecular identifiers. The source material, about 0.95 to 10 million T cells, gave rise to roughly 0.5 million cDNA molecules. TCRdb recomputed calls from the PCR reads with MiXCR, one row per CDR3 protein. The sample contains under 900,000 distinct CDR3 sequences, approximately 53% of which appear only once. V shed 4 bases and J shed 1 base, with 17 bases lying between them. The CDR3 consists of 16 residues. In germline, CDR1 is SGHVS, CDR2 FNYEAQ. The TCR comes from a girl aged 10 to 17 with multiple sclerosis. This chain connects TRBV7-6 to TRBJ2-7, with TRBD2 as a possible D gene (7 bases). The specimen was blood. CDR3 region: CASSSGASGLSYEQYF. Written as DNA, the CDR3 is TGTGCCAGCAGCTCGGGGGCTAGCGGCCTATCCTACGAGCAGTACTTC.